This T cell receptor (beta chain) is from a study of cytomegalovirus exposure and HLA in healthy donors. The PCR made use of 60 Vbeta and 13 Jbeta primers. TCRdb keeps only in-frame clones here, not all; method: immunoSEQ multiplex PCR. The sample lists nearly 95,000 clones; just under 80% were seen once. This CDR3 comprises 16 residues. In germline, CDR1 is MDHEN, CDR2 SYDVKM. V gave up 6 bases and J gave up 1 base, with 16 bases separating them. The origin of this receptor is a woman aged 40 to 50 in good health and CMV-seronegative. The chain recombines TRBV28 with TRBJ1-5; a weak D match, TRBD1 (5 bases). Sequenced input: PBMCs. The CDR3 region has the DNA TGTGCCAGCAGACTGGGGGGACTACAAAGCAATCAGCCCCAGCATTTT. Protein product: CASRLGGLQSNQPQHF.